One sample yielded the 8 T cell receptor beta chains listed below, sequenced in a study of blood T cells in healthy people across ages. It was with a sample-barcoded 5' primer and a J-beta primer mix that a second PCR of about 6 to 12 cycles was run. TCRdb re-derived calls from the 5' RACE reads in MiXCR, one entry per CDR3 protein. The top ten clones hold approximately 10% of a sample with 540,000 or so distinct CDR3 sequences, 24% of them seen once. These data are also associated with another study on T cells of mothers and their children.

Sample: blood. These receptor sequences come from a boy under 18 in good health.

The chain is built from TRBV7-9 and TRBJ2-5, with a weak D call TRBD2 (5 bases). The germline V and J ends were trimmed by 6 bases and 2 bases, with 16 bases remaining between them. The CDR3 length is 15 residues. The germline gives CDR1 SEHNR, CDR2 FQNEAQ (reference sequence). CDR3 DNA: TGTGCCAGCAGTTCACTAGTCGGAGAACAAGAGACCCAGTACTTC. Its translation: CASSSLVGEQETQYF.

The V and J genes are TRBV6-1 and TRBJ2-6; 8 positions match TRBD1. The V segment lost 6 bases and the J segment 2 bases; nucleotides outside the gene matches: 12. The CDR3 is 18 residues long. Germline loops: CDR1 MNHNS, CDR2 SASEGT. The CDR3 spells CASRPGGAIRAGANVLTF. The CDR3 region has the DNA TGTGCCAGCAGACCAGGGGGCGCAATCCGAGCTGGGGCCAACGTCCTGACTTTC.

This clonotype was detected a few times. The J gene is TRBJ2-5, the V gene TRBV7-2, with 10 positions matching TRBD2. CDR3 length: 16 amino acids. Per germline, CDR1 SGHTA and CDR2 FQGNSA. After removal of 2 bases from V and 1 base from J, the junction contained 4 bases not matched to a gene. CDR3 DNA sequence: TGTGCCAGCAGCTTATGGGGACTAGCGCCCCAAGAGACCCAGTACTTC. Its protein product is CASSLWGLAPQETQYF.

The table lists this clonotype with a few counts. This chain joins TRBV3-1 and TRBJ2-5; D unclear. Germline values: CDR1 LGHDT, CDR2 YNNKEL (reference sequence). This CDR3 has 11 amino acids. V was trimmed by 3 bases and J by 11 bases, leaving 10 bases between them. In nucleotides, the CDR3 is TGTGCCAGCAGCCAGGTTTCGTCTCAGTACTTC. It specifies CASSQVSSQYF.

This clonotype was recorded many times. J is TRBJ2-1 and V is TRBV6-6; unclear D gene. V gave up 5 bases and J gave up 7 bases, with 9 bases separating them. The germline CDR1 and CDR2 sequences are MNHNY and SVGAGI (reference sequence). The CDR3 runs 12 residues. The CDR3: CASSPDGNEQFF. The CDR3 DNA is TGTGCCAGCAGTCCCGACGGGAATGAGCAGTTCTTC.

The chain links TRBV7-2 to TRBJ1-1, with D uncertain. With 5 bases removed from V and 0 bases from J, the gap between germline ends came to 13 bases. This CDR3 is 15 amino acids long. CDR1 SGHTA and CDR2 FQGNSA come from the germline V gene. The CDR3, as DNA: TGTGCCAGCAGCAGTCTGGGTCTGATGAACACTGAAGCTTTCTTT. This translates into CASSSLGLMNTEAFF.

This chain joins TRBV29-1 and TRBJ2-7, with 10 bases matching TRBD1. Germline CDR1 SQVTM, CDR2 ANQGSEA. Unmatched junction bases numbered 6, after V lost 6 bases and J lost 4 bases. There are 13 residues in the CDR3. CDR3 sequence: CSVRDRGVYEQYF. The DNA of the CDR3 is TGCAGCGTCCGGGACAGGGGTGTTTACGAGCAGTACTTC.

This clonotype was seen a few times. The chain couples TRBV3-1 to TRBJ2-1; D perhaps matches TRBD2 (5 bases). Germline V gene sequence: CDR1 LGHDT, CDR2 YNNKEL (reference sequence). V lost 0 bases and J lost 13, with 13 bases in between. CDR3 length equals 13 residues. The CDR3 DNA sequence: TGTGCCAGCAGCCAAGATAGGCGGGCGGAACAGTTCTTC. This codes for CASSQDRRAEQFF.